The rows below give T cell receptor beta chains drawn from one sample of a study of blood T cell repertoires in COVID-19. TCRdb's table, derived via immunoSEQ multiplex PCR, lists solely in-frame clones and lacks some. The data show roughly 97,000 clones, approximately 80% seen once. Sequences were obtained from peripheral blood. The receptors shown here come from a man between 65 and 85 years old with acute or convalescent COVID-19. Each CDR3 is given with its conserved first and last residue. A D gene is named only where the DNA matches it firmly. Clone size is not always given. Where it is, it says once, few, many or a class for expanded clones.

J	D	V	size	CDR3	DNA
TRBJ2-5	TRBD2	TRBV9	-	CASSVGTSGRGTQYF	TGTGCCAGCAGCGTAGGGACTAGCGGTCGTGGGACCCAGTACTTC
TRBJ2-3	-	TRBV24-1	-	CATSDPPGDTQYF	TGTGCCACCAGTGATCCGCCGGGGGATACGCAGTATTTT
TRBJ1-1	TRBD1	TRBV7-9	-	CASSSDRGLEAFF	TGTGCCAGCAGCTCGGACAGGGGGCTTGAAGCTTTCTTT
TRBJ1-1	-	TRBV3-1/TRBV3-2	-	CASSQRATEAFF	TGTGCCAGCAGCCAGCGGGCCACTGAAGCTTTCTTT
TRBJ1-2	TRBD1	TRBV28	-	CASLGTDDYGYTF	TGTGCCAGCCTAGGGACAGACGACTATGGCTACACCTTC
TRBJ2-3	TRBD1	TRBV19	-	CASSSSGTGAEDTQYF	TGTGCCAGTAGTTCCTCCGGGACAGGAGCCGAGGATACGCAGTATTTT
TRBJ2-5	TRBD1	TRBV28	-	CASSSPGQLIETQYF	TGTGCCAGCAGTTCCCCGGGACAGCTAATAGAGACCCAGTACTTC
TRBJ2-2	-	TRBV6-1	-	CASSESWAPEGELFF	TGTGCCAGCAGTGAAAGTTGGGCCCCAGAGGGGGAGCTGTTTTTT
TRBJ2-1	TRBD2	TRBV24-1	-	CATRAGGGDSYNEQFF	TGTGCCACTCGAGCGGGAGGAGGGGACTCCTACAATGAGCAGTTCTTC
TRBJ2-7	TRBD2	TRBV27	-	CASSLSLGGYEQYF	TGTGCCAGCAGTTTATCCCTGGGGGGGTACGAGCAGTACTTC
TRBJ1-6	TRBD1	TRBV11-3	-	CASSLEQGTNSPLHF	TGTGCCAGCAGCTTAGAACAGGGGACCAATTCACCCCTCCACTTT
TRBJ2-5	-	TRBV24-1	-	CATSDHQETQYF	TGTGCCACCAGTGACCATCAAGAGACCCAGTACTTC
TRBJ1-2	-	TRBV3-1/TRBV3-2	-	CASSQDTSLSYRVFGYTF	TGTGCCAGCAGCCAAGATACGTCCCTTTCTTACAGGGTCTTTGGCTACACCTTC
TRBJ2-3	-	TRBV24-1	few	CATSDPRGGGKTDTQYF	TGTGCCACCAGTGACCCCCGGGGAGGGGGGAAAACAGATACGCAGTATTTT
TRBJ2-7	TRBD2	TRBV11-2	-	CASSLELAGGRNEQYF	TGTGCCAGCAGCTTAGAGCTAGCGGGAGGGAGGAACGAGCAGTACTTC
TRBJ2-5	-	TRBV2	-	CASRVRLVRLNLSQYF	TGTGCCAGCAGAGTAAGACTAGTACGGCTTAATTTGTCCCAGTACTTC
TRBJ2-5	TRBD1	TRBV7-9	-	CASSFAQGGETQYF	TGTGCCAGCAGCTTCGCACAGGGGGGAGAGACCCAGTACTTC
TRBJ1-2	TRBD1	TRBV5-4	few	CASRSTGTANYGYTF	TGTGCCAGCAGGTCTACAGGGACAGCTAACTATGGCTACACCTTC
TRBJ1-2	TRBD1	TRBV25-1	-	CASSEVGQGINYGYTF	TGTGCCAGCAGTGAAGTGGGACAGGGGATTAACTATGGCTACACCTTC
TRBJ1-2	TRBD1	TRBV19	-	CASRDRVGGYTF	TGTGCCAGTAGAGACAGGGTCGGCGGCTACACCTTC
TRBJ2-1	-	TRBV30	few	CAWNQHNANEQFF	TGTGCCTGGAACCAACATAACGCCAATGAGCAGTTCTTC
TRBJ2-5	-	TRBV5-1	-	CASSLEPGGRETQYF	TGCGCCAGCAGCTTGGAACCCGGAGGGAGAGAGACCCAGTACTTC
TRBJ1-1	-	TRBV6-6	-	CASTLGGLNTEAFF	TGTGCCAGCACCCTCGGGGGGTTGAACACTGAAGCTTTCTTT
TRBJ2-5	-	TRBV14	-	CASSQTSGTQYF	TGTGCCAGCAGCCAGACGAGCGGGACCCAGTACTTC
TRBJ2-1	TRBD2	TRBV15	-	CATSREMGTSGYNEQFF	TGTGCCACCAGCAGAGAAATGGGGACTAGCGGTTACAATGAGCAGTTCTTC
TRBJ1-1	-	TRBV6-6	-	CASRSEQRNTEAFF	TGTGCCAGCAGGTCGGAGCAGCGAAACACTGAAGCTTTCTTT
TRBJ2-3	TRBD1	TRBV5-1	-	CASSLGQGAGSDTQYF	TGCGCCAGCAGCTTGGGCCAGGGGGCTGGGTCAGATACGCAGTATTTT
TRBJ2-1	TRBD2	TRBV12-5	-	CASGLGTSTYNEQFF	TGTGCTAGTGGTTTAGGGACTAGCACTTACAATGAGCAGTTCTTC